This entry features one T cell receptor (beta chain) sequence. The sample comes from a study of cytomegalovirus exposure and HLA in healthy donors. The study ran its PCR with 60 Vbeta and 13 Jbeta primers. Sequenced by immunoSEQ multiplex PCR; TCRdb stores in-frame clones only, minus some. The table records about 120,000 clones, about three quarters of them present only once. Trimming stripped 2 bases from V and 0 bases from J, with 14 bases between. Per germline, CDR1 LNHDA and CDR2 SQIVND (reference sequence). This CDR3 is 17 amino acids long. This clonotype was obtained from a woman aged 40 to 49 in good health and CMV-seropositive. Sequencing was performed on PBMCs. V and J are TRBV19 and TRBJ1-5; possibly TRBD1 for D (5 bases). In nucleotides, the CDR3 is TGTGCCAGTAGTATAAGGGGCAGGGTCTATAGCAATCAGCCCCAGCATTTT. It encodes CASSIRGRVYSNQPQHF.